The entry below gives a single T cell receptor (beta chain) sequence along with its context. What it binds is unknown. Sequencing targeted expressed TCRB transcripts, as all isolated RNA had been reverse transcribed. Some clones are missing from TCRdb's copy, which holds only in-frame ones; the method was immunoSEQ multiplex PCR. The data hold 35,000 to 50,000 clones, with 50% observed a single time. These data come from a study of beta chain features in type 1 diabetes. Study-level results: There was a possibility that cDNA sequencing over-represented cells with high TCR expression. Across all four CD4+ subsets, people with type 1 diabetes showed modestly shorter TCRB CDR3s.

The collection from each donor was one heparinised blood draw averaging roughly 100 mL. Sorting that relied on CD45RO/CCR7/CD25/CD127/CD95/CD27 yielded CD4+ naive, central memory, regulatory and stem cell-like memory cells. This TCR derives from a woman aged 25 to 39 in good health. Sample: stem cell memory CD4+ T cells from blood.

The CDR3 region is CASSLVRSAEGETQYF. For the CDR3, the DNA is TGTGCCAGCAGCTTAGTTCGATCGGCCGAGGGAGAGACCCAGTACTTC. The chain couples TRBV7-2 to TRBJ2-5; tentatively, D is TRBD2 (5 bases). The V and J ends lost 1 base and 4 bases respectively, with 16 bases between them. Germline V gene data show CDR1 as SGHTA and CDR2 as FQGNSA. The CDR3 length is 16 residues. The full variable domain, rest sourced from reference TRBV7-2 and TRBJ2-5, is GAGVSQSPSNKVTEKGKDVELRCDPISGHTALYWYRQSLGQGLEFLIYFQGNSAPDKSGLPSDRFSAERTGGSVSTLTIQRTQQEDSAVYLCASSLVRSAEGETQYFGPGTRLLVL.